Following are 26 T cell receptor beta chains from one sample sequenced in a study of blood T cell repertoires in COVID-19. Sequencing used immunoSEQ multiplex PCR; TCRdb keeps in-frame clones, though not all of them. The data hold 95,000 to 150,000 clones, with under 85% observed a single time. Sequencing input: peripheral blood. Every receptor here comes from a man aged 55 to 70 with acute or convalescent COVID-19.

The chain employs TRBV9 and TRBJ1-3, with D unresolved. Germline V gene data show CDR1 as SGDLS and CDR2 as YYNGEE. Trimming pared 0 bases from V and 4 bases from J, leaving 14 bases between. The CDR3 loop spans 16 amino acids. The CDR3 protein is CASSVEAAALGNTIYF. CDR3 DNA: TGTGCCAGCAGCGTAGAGGCGGCAGCCTTGGGAAACACCATATATTTT. Complete variable domain (other parts from reference TRBV9 and TRBJ1-3): DSGVTQTPKHLITATGQRVTLRCSPRSGDLSVYWYQQSLDQGLQFLIQYYNGEERAKGNILERFSAQQFPDLHSELNLSSLELGDSALYFCASSVEAAALGNTIYFGEGSWLTVV.

The chain employs TRBV27 and TRBJ2-7; 10 nucleotides line up with TRBD1. J gave up 3 bases and V 6 bases, and 11 bases lay outside the gene matches. The CDR3 covers 16 residues. Germline V lookup: CDR1 MNHEY, CDR2 SMNVEV (reference sequence). The DNA for the CDR3 is TGTGCCAGCAGAACACGACAGGGGGCAAGGGTCTACGAGCAGTACTTC. This translates into CASRTRQGARVYEQYF.

Details on this clone: This may come from a read error, since a much larger clone is one base off. This sequence joins TRBV3-1 (or the pseudogene TRBV3-2) and TRBJ1-2; 7 bases fit TRBD1. CDR1 and CDR2 (germline): LGHDT, YNNKEL (reference sequence). J lost 2 bases, V lost 4 bases, and 1 base had no gene match. The length of the CDR3 is 13 residues. The CDR3 is CASSPQGNYGYTF. The DNA of the CDR3 is TGTGCCAGCAGCCCACAGGGGAACTATGGCTACACCTTC.

The V gene is TRBV5-1, the J gene TRBJ1-1, with D uncertain. Trimming left V 4 bases short and J 6 bases short, with 13 bases between. This CDR3 has 13 amino acids. CDR1 is SGHRS and CDR2 is YFSETQ in the germline V gene. The CDR3 bases are TGCGCCAGCAGCCCCGGGAGGGTCGCTGAAGCTTTCTTT. Its translation: CASSPGRVAEAFF.

The V call is TRBV10-3, the J call TRBJ2-5; possible D gene TRBD1, 6 bases. V was cut by 2 bases and J by 0 bases, with 10 bases left in between. Germline CDR1 is ENHRY and CDR2 is SYGVKD. The CDR3 length is 15 residues. CDR3 nucleotide sequence: TGTGCCATCAGTGAGAGGGACAAGTACCAAGAGACCCAGTACTTC. Translating gives CAISERDKYQETQYF.

The table lists this clone with a few counts. The genes are TRBV6-1 and TRBJ2-1; a weak D match, TRBD2 (6 bases). The CDR3 length is 16 residues. Trimming removed 4 bases at V and 4 bases at J, with 17 bases between. The germline gives CDR1 MNHNS, CDR2 SASEGT. CDR3 DNA sequence: TGTGCCAGCAGTGGAAGGACGGGAGTCGGGTACAATGAGCAGTTCTTC. This encodes CASSGRTGVGYNEQFF.

The gene calls are TRBV19 and TRBJ1-4, with 9 bases fitting TRBD1. V dropped 8 bases and J dropped 1; count of bases not matched to a gene: 8. The V gene's germline CDR1 is LNHDA and CDR2 SQIVND (reference sequence). The CDR3 is 16 residues long. This CDR3 reads CASHRTGVGTNEKLFF. The CDR3 coding sequence is TGTGCCAGTCATCGGACAGGGGTAGGAACTAATGAAAAACTGTTTTTT. Full variable domain (rest looked up from reference TRBV19 and TRBJ1-4): DGGITQSPKYLFRKEGQNVTLSCEQNLNHDAMYWYRQDPGQGLRLIYYSQIVNDFQKGDIAEGYSVSREKKESFPLTVTSAQKNPTAFYLCASHRTGVGTNEKLFFGSGTQLSVL.

The genes are TRBV30 and TRBJ1-5; the match to TRBD1 covers 8 bases. J was trimmed by 6 bases and V by 4 bases; bases with no gene match: 8. The germline gives CDR1 GTSNPN, CDR2 SVGIG (reference sequence). The CDR3 has 14 residues. The CDR3 coding sequence is TGTGCCTGGACCCGCAGGGGGCTAGGTCAGCCCCAGCATTTT. It codes for CAWTRRGLGQPQHF.

This clone has only one observation. The gene calls are TRBV18 and TRBJ2-3; TRBD2 agrees at 9 bases. From germline, CDR1 is KGHSH and CDR2 LQKENI. The length of the CDR3 is 19 residues. V dropped 3 bases and J dropped 5; count of bases not matched to a gene: 18. The CDR3 DNA sequence: TGTGCCAGCTCACCTTCCCTAGCGGGGATACAGAGTGGTAAAGATACGCAGTATTTT. This translates into CASSPSLAGIQSGKDTQYF.

The CDR3 sequence: CASSMGQGATNEKLFF. CDR3 bases: TGTGCCAGCAGCATGGGGCAGGGTGCAACTAATGAAAAACTGTTTTTT. The chain joins TRBV21-1 to TRBJ1-4; the D call in the table, TRBD1, was not verified against the DNA. TRBV21-1 is a recognized pseudogene. CDR3 size: 16 residues.

This chain joins TRBV27 and TRBJ2-1, with D tentatively TRBD1 (6 bases). Trimming took 4 bases from V and 4 from J, leaving 11 bases between them. The CDR3 loop spans 14 amino acids. From germline, CDR1 is MNHEY and CDR2 SMNVEV (reference sequence). CDR3 nucleotides: TGTGCCAGCAGTTATGGGACACTTTACAATGAGCAGTTCTTC. Translating it yields CASSYGTLYNEQFF.

The chain couples TRBV10-2 to TRBJ2-2; D may be TRBD2 (6 bases). CDR3 length equals 14 residues. V gave up 8 bases and J gave up 7 bases, with 17 bases separating them. Germline CDR1 is WSHSY and CDR2 is SAAADI. CDR3 nucleotide sequence: TGCGCCAGCCTGATCGGGAGAGGGGTCGGGGAGCTGTTTTTT. Residues: CASLIGRGVGELFF.

With respect to this clone: This CDR3 is also generated by other DNA sequences in the sample. The chain joins TRBV7-9 to TRBJ2-3; 8 nucleotides match TRBD1. V shed 1 base, J shed 2 bases, and the junction held 2 bases outside the gene matches. This CDR3 is built from 15 residues. Germline CDR1 SEHNR, CDR2 FQNEAQ (reference sequence). The CDR3 here is CASSLGTGPTDTQYF. In DNA, the CDR3 is TGTGCCAGCAGCTTAGGGACAGGGCCCACAGATACGCAGTATTTT.

This rearrangement joins TRBV19 to TRBJ2-1, with 12 bases identical to TRBD2. Germline trimming cut 5 bases from V and 2 bases from J; bases unmatched to any gene: 7. Looked up from germline, CDR1 is LNHDA and CDR2 is SQIVND (reference sequence). This CDR3 comprises 17 residues. This CDR3 reads CASSRTSGRIAYNEQFF. In DNA form, the CDR3 reads TGTGCCAGTAGTCGAACTAGCGGGAGGATCGCCTACAATGAGCAGTTCTTC.

The chain uses TRBV7-2 and TRBJ1-1; unclear D gene. The V gene lost 5 bases and the J gene lost 10 bases, with 11 bases spanning the gap. This CDR3 region has 11 residues. The germline V gene encodes CDR1 SGHTA and CDR2 FQGNSA. The CDR3 bases are TGTGCCAGCAGCCCCGCAGTGTCAGCTTTCTTT. Translated: CASSPAVSAFF. Full variable domain (missing parts from reference TRBV7-2 and TRBJ1-1): GAGVSQSPSNKVTEKGKDVELRCDPISGHTALYWYRQSLGQGLEFLIYFQGNSAPDKSGLPSDRFSAERTGGSVSTLTIQRTQQEDSAVYLCASSPAVSAFFGQGTRLTVV.

This clone was picked up one time. The CDR3 reads CASSAGYTIDYEQYF. CDR3 bases: TGCGCCAGCAGCGCAGGGTATACTATCGACTACGAGCAGTACTTC. The chain has TRBV5-1 and TRBJ2-7; D might be TRBD1 (5 bases). V was cut by 4 bases and J by 3 bases, with 17 bases left in between. The CDR3 covers 15 residues. The V gene's germline CDR1 is SGHRS and CDR2 YFSETQ.

The table lists this clone with a few counts. The J gene is TRBJ2-1, the V gene TRBV28; 12 nucleotides match TRBD2. The length of the CDR3 is 17 residues. The germline CDR1 and CDR2 sequences are MDHEN and SYDVKM. Trimming removed 4 bases from V and 1 base from J; junction bases left unmatched: 5. Written as DNA, the CDR3 is TGTGCCAGCAGTTCGCTAGCGGGAGGGTGGTCCTACAATGAGCAGTTCTTC. Translated, it gives CASSSLAGGWSYNEQFF.

The chain recombines TRBV24-1 with TRBJ2-2; tentatively, D is TRBD1 (6 bases). V lost 7 bases and J lost 7, with 21 bases in between. The CDR3 spans 16 residues. From germline, CDR1 is KGHDR and CDR2 SFDVKD. CDR3 amino acids: CATRGEGQGRFGELFF. The CDR3 nucleotides read TGTGCCACCAGAGGTGAGGGACAAGGTCGATTCGGGGAGCTGTTTTTT.

The CDR3 nucleotides are TGTGCCAGCTCCCCGCAGGGAAACTCTGGAAACACCATATATTTT. Translating gives CASSPQGNSGNTIYF. The chain recombines TRBV27 with TRBJ1-3, with D perhaps TRBD1 (5 bases). CDR1 is MNHEY and CDR2 is SMNVEV in the germline V gene (reference sequence). Trimming removed 8 bases at V and 0 bases at J, with 14 bases between. This CDR3 is built from 15 residues.

This chain uses TRBV6-5 with TRBJ2-1; no clear D. Between the trimmed V and J ends, which lost 2 bases and 9 bases, there was a span of 8 bases. In germline, CDR1 is MNHEY, CDR2 SVGAGI. The CDR3 consists of 12 residues. This chain's CDR3 is CASSYPNGEQFF. CDR3 coding DNA: TGTGCCAGCAGTTACCCCAACGGTGAGCAGTTCTTC.

The chain recombines TRBV11-2 with TRBJ2-1; TRBD2 matches 15 bases. The germline V gene has CDR1 SGHAT and CDR2 FQNNGV. This CDR3 has 15 amino acids. V gave up 8 bases and J gave up 3 bases; unmatched junction bases: 2. The CDR3 here is CASGLAGGHYNEQFF. DNA of the CDR3: TGTGCCAGCGGACTAGCGGGAGGGCACTACAATGAGCAGTTCTTC.

The rearrangement links TRBV19 to TRBJ2-6; TRBD1 matches at 9 bases. J gave up 0 bases and V 10 bases, and 7 bases lay outside the gene matches. Germline CDR1 and CDR2: LNHDA and SQIVND (reference sequence). This CDR3 has 16 residues. The CDR3 loop is CATSGTGISGANVLTF. CDR3 nucleotide sequence: TGTGCCACCTCCGGGACAGGGATCTCTGGGGCCAACGTCCTGACTTTC.

The chain carries TRBV28 and TRBJ2-1; 7 nucleotides match TRBD2. The CDR3 loop spans 15 amino acids. CDR1 is MDHEN and CDR2 is SYDVKM in the germline V gene. The junction had 6 bases not matched to a gene; V was cut back by 2 bases and J by 5 bases. For the CDR3, the DNA is TGTGCCAGCAGTTTACTGGGGCTAGCGGACAATGAGCAGTTCTTC. This gives the protein CASSLLGLADNEQFF.

V is TRBV7-3 and J is TRBJ1-1; D call uncertain. The CDR3 covers 12 residues. CDR1 and CDR2 (germline): SGHTA, FQGTGA. V was shortened by 5 bases and J by 8 bases, with 12 bases between the two germline ends. The DNA for the CDR3 is TGTGCCAGCAGCCCAGGCGCAGGCGAAGCTTTCTTT. This codes for CASSPGAGEAFF. Together with reference TRBV7-3 and TRBJ1-1, the CDR3 gives the full variable domain: GAGVSQTPSNKVTEKGKYVELRCDPISGHTALYWYRQSLGQGPEFLIYFQGTGAADDSGLPNDRFFAVRPEGSVSTLKIQRTERGDSAVYLCASSPGAGEAFFGQGTRLTVV.

The chain links TRBV2 to TRBJ2-3; no reliable D call. Between the trimmed V and J ends, which lost 3 bases and 0 bases, there was a span of 13 bases. There are 16 residues in the CDR3. Germline lookup yields CDR1 SNHLY and CDR2 FYNNEI. The CDR3, as DNA: TGTGCCAGCAGTGATACTCGGAGACCTAGCACAGATACGCAGTATTTT. Its protein is CASSDTRRPSTDTQYF.

V is TRBV4-2 and J is TRBJ1-5; 7 bases line up with TRBD1. The CDR3 runs to 15 residues. The V gene end was trimmed by 1 base and the J gene end by 3 bases; junction bases not matched to a gene: 3. Germline V gene data show CDR1 as LGHNA and CDR2 as YNFKEQ. The CDR3 DNA reads as TGTGCCAGCAGCCAAGGGGACAGTGCCAATCAGCCCCAGCATTTT. This encodes CASSQGDSANQPQHF.